This TCR beta chain was profiled in a study of shared clonotypes between healthy human individuals. Study information: CD4 naive and CD4 memory each took three plates per donor, while CD8 naive took two and CD8 memory one. The study, taken as a whole, reports: The small donor group covered limited genetic and exposure diversity.

Germline V gene sequence: CDR1 MNHNS, CDR2 SASEGT. V trimming: 6 bases; J trimming: 7 bases; junction bases outside the gene matches: 11. The CDR3 consists of 15 residues. Here immunoSEQ multiplex PCR was the method, and the copy in TCRdb shows in-frame clones only, minus some. This sample carries roughly 2.2 million clones, about nine tenths of them seen once, and the ten largest clones take 0.37%. Concerning this clone itself: Its cognate antigen is unknown.

The receptor's source is a man between 18 and 29 years old in good health. Some clones in this sample may be carry-over from other donors' samples. The gene calls are TRBV6-1 and TRBJ1-5, with TRBD1 matching over 8 bases. The sequencing input was naive CD4+ T cells from PBMCs. Subset given: CD45RA+ positively selected. As DNA, the CDR3 is TGTGCCAGCAGCCCAGTAACAGGGGGGAGACAGCCCCAGCATTTT. Protein product: CASSPVTGGRQPQHF.